The clone carrying this TCR beta chain was seen more than once but under ten times. This entry belongs to a study of blood T cell repertoires in COVID-19. Looked up from germline, CDR1 is LNHDA and CDR2 is SQIVND (reference sequence). V shed 5 bases and J 0 bases; nucleotides not matched to a gene: 5. CDR3 length: 16 amino acids. Authors' data handling: Estimation of nucleated cell counts was performed using reference gene primer amplification. The method was immunoSEQ multiplex PCR; TCRdb's version includes in-frame clones alone and lacks a portion of them. V and J calls and clone size are given by that table; D and trimming were obtained from the DNA. The table includes 100,000 to 150,000 clones, roughly 80% detected once.

Sequencing used peripheral blood. The sequence was collected from a woman older than 75 with acute or convalescent COVID-19. The chain has TRBV19 and TRBJ1-5; 9 nucleotides align to TRBD1. CDR3 residues: CASSSWDRDSNQPQHF. DNA of the CDR3: TGTGCCAGTAGTTCATGGGACAGGGATAGCAATCAGCCCCAGCATTTT. The full variable domain, completed using reference TRBV19 and TRBJ1-5, is DGGITQSPKYLFRKEGQNVTLSCEQNLNHDAMYWYRQDPGQGLRLIYYSQIVNDFQKGDIAEGYSVSREKKESFPLTVTSAQKNPTAFYLCASSSWDRDSNQPQHFGDGTRLSIL.